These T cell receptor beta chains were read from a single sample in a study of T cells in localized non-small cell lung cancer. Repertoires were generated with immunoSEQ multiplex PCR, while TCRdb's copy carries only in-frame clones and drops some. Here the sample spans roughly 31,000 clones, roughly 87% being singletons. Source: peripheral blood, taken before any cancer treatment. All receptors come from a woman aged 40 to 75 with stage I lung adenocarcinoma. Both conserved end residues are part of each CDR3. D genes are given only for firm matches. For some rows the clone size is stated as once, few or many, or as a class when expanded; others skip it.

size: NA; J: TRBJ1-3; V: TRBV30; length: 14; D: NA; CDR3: CAWSGQTSGNTIYF; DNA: TGTGCCTGGAGTGGACAGACCTCTGGAAACACCATATATTTT
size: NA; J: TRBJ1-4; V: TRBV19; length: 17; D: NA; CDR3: CASSTSGTGRFNEKLFF; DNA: TGTGCCAGTAGTACCTCAGGAACGGGACGGTTTAATGAAAAACTGTTTTTT
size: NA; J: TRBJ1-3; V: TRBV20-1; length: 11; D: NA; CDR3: CSAPVGNTIYF; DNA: TGCAGTGCCCCCGTGGGAAACACCATATATTTT
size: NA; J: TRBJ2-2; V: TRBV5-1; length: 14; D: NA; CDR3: CASSSGRGGGELFF; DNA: TGCGCCAGCAGCTCGGGCCGGGGAGGCGGGGAGCTGTTTTTT
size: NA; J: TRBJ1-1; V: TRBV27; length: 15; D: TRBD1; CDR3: CASKQGAGLTSEAFF; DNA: TGTGCCAGCAAACAGGGGGCTGGGTTGACCAGTGAAGCTTTCTTT
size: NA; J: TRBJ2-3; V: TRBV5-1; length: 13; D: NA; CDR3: CASSLAVRDTQYF; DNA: TGCGCCAGCAGCTTAGCAGTACGAGATACGCAGTATTTT
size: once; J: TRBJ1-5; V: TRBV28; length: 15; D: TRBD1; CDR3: CASSPSQGRGQPQHF; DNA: TGTGCCAGCAGTCCATCACAGGGGCGCGGTCAGCCCCAGCATTTT
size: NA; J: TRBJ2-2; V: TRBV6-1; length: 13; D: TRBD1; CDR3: CASRLTGVGELFF; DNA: TGTGCCAGCAGGTTGACAGGGGTCGGGGAGCTGTTTTTT
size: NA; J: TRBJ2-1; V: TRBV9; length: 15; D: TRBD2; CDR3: CASSVAGGSYNEQFF; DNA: TGTGCCAGCAGCGTAGCGGGAGGTTCCTACAATGAGCAGTTCTTC
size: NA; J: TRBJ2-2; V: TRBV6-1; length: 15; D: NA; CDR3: CASNPMTGNTGELFF; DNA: TGTGCCAGCAACCCGATGACAGGGAACACCGGGGAGCTGTTTTTT